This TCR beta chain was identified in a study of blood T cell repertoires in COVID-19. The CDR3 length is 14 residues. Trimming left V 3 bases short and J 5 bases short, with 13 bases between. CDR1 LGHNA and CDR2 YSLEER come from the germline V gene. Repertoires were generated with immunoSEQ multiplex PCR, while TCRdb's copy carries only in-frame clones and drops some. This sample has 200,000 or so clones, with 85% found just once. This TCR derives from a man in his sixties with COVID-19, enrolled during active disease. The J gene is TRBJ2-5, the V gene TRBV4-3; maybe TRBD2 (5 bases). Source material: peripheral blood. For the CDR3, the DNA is TGCGCCAGCAGCCATGAGGTTCGGAGGGAGACCCAGTACTTC. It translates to CASSHEVRRETQYF.